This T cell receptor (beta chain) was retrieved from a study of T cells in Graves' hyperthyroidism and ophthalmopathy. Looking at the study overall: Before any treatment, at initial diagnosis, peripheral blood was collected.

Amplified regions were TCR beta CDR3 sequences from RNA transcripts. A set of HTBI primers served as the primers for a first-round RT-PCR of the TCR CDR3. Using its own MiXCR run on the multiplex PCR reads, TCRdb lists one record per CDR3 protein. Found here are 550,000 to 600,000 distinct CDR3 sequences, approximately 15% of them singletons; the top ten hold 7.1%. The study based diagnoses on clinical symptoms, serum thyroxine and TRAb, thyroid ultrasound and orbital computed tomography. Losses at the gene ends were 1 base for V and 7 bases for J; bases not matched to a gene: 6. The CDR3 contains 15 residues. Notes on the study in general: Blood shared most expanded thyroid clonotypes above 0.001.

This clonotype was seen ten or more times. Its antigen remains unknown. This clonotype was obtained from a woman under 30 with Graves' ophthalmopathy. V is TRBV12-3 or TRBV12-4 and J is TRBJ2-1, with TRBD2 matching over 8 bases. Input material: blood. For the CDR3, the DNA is TGTGCCAGCAGTTTAGGGTCGGGGGGGATGAATGAGCAGTTCTTC. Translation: CASSLGSGGMNEQFF.